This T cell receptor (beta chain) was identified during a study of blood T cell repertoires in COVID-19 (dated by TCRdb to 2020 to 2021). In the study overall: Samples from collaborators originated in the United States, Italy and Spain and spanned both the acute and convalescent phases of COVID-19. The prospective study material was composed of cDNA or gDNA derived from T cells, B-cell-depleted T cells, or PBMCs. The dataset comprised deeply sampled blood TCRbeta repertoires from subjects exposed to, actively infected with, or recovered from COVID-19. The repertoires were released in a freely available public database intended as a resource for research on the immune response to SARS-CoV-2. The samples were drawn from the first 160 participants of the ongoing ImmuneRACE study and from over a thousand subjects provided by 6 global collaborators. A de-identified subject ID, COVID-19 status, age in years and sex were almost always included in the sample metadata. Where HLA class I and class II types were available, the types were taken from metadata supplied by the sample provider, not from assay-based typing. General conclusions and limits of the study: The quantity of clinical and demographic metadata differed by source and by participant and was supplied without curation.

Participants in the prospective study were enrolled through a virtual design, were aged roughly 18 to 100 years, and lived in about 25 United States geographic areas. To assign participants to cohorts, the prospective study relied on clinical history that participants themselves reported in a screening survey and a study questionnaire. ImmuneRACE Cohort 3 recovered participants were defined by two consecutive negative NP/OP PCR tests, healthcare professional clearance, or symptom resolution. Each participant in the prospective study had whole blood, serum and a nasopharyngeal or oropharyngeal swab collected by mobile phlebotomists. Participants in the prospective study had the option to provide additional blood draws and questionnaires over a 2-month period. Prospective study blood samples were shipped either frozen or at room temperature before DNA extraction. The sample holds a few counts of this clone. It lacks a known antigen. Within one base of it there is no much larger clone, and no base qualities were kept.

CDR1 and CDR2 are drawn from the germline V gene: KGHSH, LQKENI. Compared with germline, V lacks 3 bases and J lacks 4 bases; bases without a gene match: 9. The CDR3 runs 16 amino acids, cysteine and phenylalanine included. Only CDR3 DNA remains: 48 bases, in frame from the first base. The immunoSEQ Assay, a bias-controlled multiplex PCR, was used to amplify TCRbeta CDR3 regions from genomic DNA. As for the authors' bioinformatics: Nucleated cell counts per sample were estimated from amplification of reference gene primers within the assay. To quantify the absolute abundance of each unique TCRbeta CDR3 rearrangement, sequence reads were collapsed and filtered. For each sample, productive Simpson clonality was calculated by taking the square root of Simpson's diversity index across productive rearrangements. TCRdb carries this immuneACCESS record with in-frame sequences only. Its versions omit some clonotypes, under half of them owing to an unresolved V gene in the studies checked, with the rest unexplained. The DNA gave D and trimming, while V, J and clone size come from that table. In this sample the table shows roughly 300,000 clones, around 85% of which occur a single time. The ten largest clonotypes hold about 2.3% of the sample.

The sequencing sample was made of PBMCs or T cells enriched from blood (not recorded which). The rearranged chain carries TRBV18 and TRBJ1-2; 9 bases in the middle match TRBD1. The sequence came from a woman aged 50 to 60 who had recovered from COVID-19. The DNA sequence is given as TGTGCCAGCTCACCGGCCGGGACAGGGATTGGCTATGGCTACACCTTC. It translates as CASSPAGTGIGYGYTF. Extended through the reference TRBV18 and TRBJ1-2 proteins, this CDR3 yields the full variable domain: NAGVMQNPRHLVRRRGQEARLRCSPMKGHSHVYWYRQLPEEGLKFMVYLQKENIIDESGMPKERFSAEFPKEGPSILRIQQVVRGDSAAYFCASSPAGTGIGYGYTFGSGTRLTVV.